These T cell receptor beta chains were read from a single sample in a study of cytomegalovirus exposure and HLA in healthy donors. The data were produced by immunoSEQ multiplex PCR, yet TCRdb's version contains in-frame clones alone and is incomplete. The sample table sets out about 200,000 clones. The sample taken for sequencing was PBMCs. These receptor sequences come from a man younger than 40 in good health and CMV-seronegative. Each CDR3 is given with its conserved first and last residue. Fields, in order: V gene, CDR3 length, J gene, CDR3 protein.

>TRBV5-4|14|TRBJ2-1
CASRKSGSANEQFF
>TRBV28|13|TRBJ1-5
CASLTGLGKPQHF
>TRBV29-1|12|TRBJ2-7
CSVTSGATQQYF
>TRBV5-6|15|TRBJ1-2
CASPHGRGRRGGYTF
>TRBV11-3|18|TRBJ1-6
CASSLSQGGTFGNSPLHF
>TRBV25-1|15|TRBJ1-2
CASSSYIGQVYGYTF
>TRBV5-1|15|TRBJ1-1
CASSFTGGANTEAFF
>TRBV27|19|TRBJ2-6
CASSPAGGRTHSGANVLTF
>TRBV6-4|16|TRBJ2-1
CASSDSRQGAGNEQFF
>TRBV4-1|16|TRBJ2-1
CASSQLGTGGYNEQFF
>TRBV6-5|14|TRBJ2-7
CASSRQGANYEQYF
>TRBV5-6|15|TRBJ2-7
CASLLWSTTPREQYF
>TRBV29-1|17|TRBJ2-1
CSAKTRLASRSYNEQFF
>TRBV7-9|15|TRBJ2-1
CASSLGLASYNEQFF
>TRBV28|13|TRBJ1-3
CASERGSGNTIYF
>TRBV19|17|TRBJ2-3
CASSFGASGSGTDTQYF
>TRBV23-1|16|TRBJ2-2
CASSQRRGGLIGELFF
>TRBV14|20|TRBJ2-1
CASSQRGQGANGFWILEQFF
>TRBV19|15|TRBJ1-3
CASSQTPNSGNTIYF
>TRBV5-1|15|TRBJ2-6
CASSLEGSGANVLTF
>TRBV5-1|14|TRBJ2-7
CASSWGTGSYEQYF
>TRBV19|15|TRBJ2-6
CASSILQAGANVLTF
>TRBV7-3|15|TRBJ1-2
CASSLSGGAGYGYTF
>TRBV5-1|13|TRBJ1-1
CASSQGINTEAFF
>TRBV6-5|14|TRBJ2-7
CASSYRSNSYEQYF
>TRBV2|15|TRBJ1-1
CASSSGGGMNTEAFF
>TRBV4-3|15|TRBJ2-7
CASSHLRDGAYEQYF
>TRBV5-4|16|TRBJ2-3
CASSLGVAGVTDTQYF